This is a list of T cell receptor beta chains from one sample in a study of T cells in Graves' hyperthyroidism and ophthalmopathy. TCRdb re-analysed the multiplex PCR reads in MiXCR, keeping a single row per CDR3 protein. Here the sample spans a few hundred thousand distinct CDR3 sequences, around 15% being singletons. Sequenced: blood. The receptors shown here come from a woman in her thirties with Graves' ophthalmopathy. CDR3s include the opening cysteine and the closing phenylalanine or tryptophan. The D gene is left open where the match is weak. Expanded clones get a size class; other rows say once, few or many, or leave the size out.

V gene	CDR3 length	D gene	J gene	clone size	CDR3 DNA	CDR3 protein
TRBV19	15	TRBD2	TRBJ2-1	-	TGTGCCAGTAGTATCCAAAGCGGGGGGCGGAATGAGCAGTTCTTC	CASSIQSGGRNEQFF
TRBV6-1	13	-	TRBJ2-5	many	TGTGCCAGCTACTCGAAAGTACCGGAGACCCAGTACTTC	CASYSKVPETQYF
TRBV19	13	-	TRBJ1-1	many	TGTGCCAGTAGTATTAGGGGGGGCACTGAAGCTTTCTTT	CASSIRGGTEAFF
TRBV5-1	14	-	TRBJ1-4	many	TGCGCCAGCAGCTTCGGGGGAACTAATGAAAAACTGTTTTTT	CASSFGGTNEKLFF
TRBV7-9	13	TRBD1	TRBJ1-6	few	TGTGCCAGCATCGGACAGGGAAATTCACCCCTCCACTTT	CASIGQGNSPLHF
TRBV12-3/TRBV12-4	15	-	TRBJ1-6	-	TGCGCCAGCAGTTTAGTTCTGGAAGGGGGGCCACCCCTCCACTTT	CASSLVLEGGPPLHF
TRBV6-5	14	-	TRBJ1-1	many	TGTGCCAGCAGTTACTCGCCGGGGTACACTGAAGCTTTCTTT	CASSYSPGYTEAFF
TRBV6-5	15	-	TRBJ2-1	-	TGTGCCAGCAGTTACGGGCAGGGTTTTTCCGATGAGCAGTTCTTC	CASSYGQGFSDEQFF
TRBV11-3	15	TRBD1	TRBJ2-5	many	TGTGCCAGCAGCTTAAACTTGGACAGGGGGAAGACCCAGTACTTC	CASSLNLDRGKTQYF
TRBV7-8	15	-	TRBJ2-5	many	TGTGCCAGCAGCCTACCTCGCCGGCAGCAAGAGACCCAGTACTTC	CASSLPRRQQETQYF
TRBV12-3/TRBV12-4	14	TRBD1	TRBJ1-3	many	TGTGCCAGCAGGACCCCCGAGGGGGCGAACACCATATATTTT	CASRTPEGANTIYF
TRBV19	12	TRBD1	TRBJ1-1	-	TGTGCCAGTAGTATCAGGGGGGCTGAAGCTTTCTTT	CASSIRGAEAFF
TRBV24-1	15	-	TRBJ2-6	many	TGTGCCACCAGTGCCACAGGAACTGGGGCCAACGTCCTGACTTTC	CATSATGTGANVLTF
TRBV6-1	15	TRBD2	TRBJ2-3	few	TGTGCCAGCAGTGAGGCCGGGGGGGGGACCGGATCGCAGTATTTT	CASSEAGGGTGSQYF
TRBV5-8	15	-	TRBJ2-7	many	TGTGCCAGCAGACCCTGGGGGGCGCTCCCCTACGAGCAGTACTTC	CASRPWGALPYEQYF
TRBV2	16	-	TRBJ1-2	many	TGTGCCAGCAGGGACGTTGGACTGGGTTATCGGTATGGCTACACCTTC	CASRDVGLGYRYGYTF
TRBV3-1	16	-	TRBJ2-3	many	TGTGCCAGCAGCCAAGCGCCAGTAGCAGGGCCAGATACGCAGTATTTT	CASSQAPVAGPDTQYF
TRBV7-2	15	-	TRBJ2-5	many	TGTGCCAGCAGAGGGCTGGGGGATGGGCAAGAGACCCAGTACTTC	CASRGLGDGQETQYF
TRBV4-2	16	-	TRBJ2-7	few	TGTGCCAGCAGCCAAGATCGAGATAGACAGGCCTACGAGCAGTACTTC	CASSQDRDRQAYEQYF
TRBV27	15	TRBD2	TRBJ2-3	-	TGTGCCAGCAGTTCCCTAGCGGGGGGGCCGGGTACGCAGTATTTT	CASSSLAGGPGTQYF
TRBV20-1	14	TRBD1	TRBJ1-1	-	TGCAGTGCTAGGGAGACAGGGTCCGTCACTGAAGCTTTCTTT	CSARETGSVTEAFF
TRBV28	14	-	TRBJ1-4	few	TGTGCCAGCAAATACGGGGGGTCGGATGAAAAACTGTTTTTT	CASKYGGSDEKLFF
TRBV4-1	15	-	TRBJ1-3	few	TGCGCCAGCAGCCAAGAGGGCCTCTCTGGAAACACCATATATTTT	CASSQEGLSGNTIYF
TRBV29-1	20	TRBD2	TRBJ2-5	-	TGCAGCGTTGAAGCTGGAGGGCTAGCGGGGGGGGGGGTAGGTCTAGAGACCCAGTACTTC	CSVEAGGLAGGGVGLETQYF
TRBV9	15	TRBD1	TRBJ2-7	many	TGTGCCAGCAGCATCGCCGGGACAGCGTCCTACGAGCAGTACTTC	CASSIAGTASYEQYF